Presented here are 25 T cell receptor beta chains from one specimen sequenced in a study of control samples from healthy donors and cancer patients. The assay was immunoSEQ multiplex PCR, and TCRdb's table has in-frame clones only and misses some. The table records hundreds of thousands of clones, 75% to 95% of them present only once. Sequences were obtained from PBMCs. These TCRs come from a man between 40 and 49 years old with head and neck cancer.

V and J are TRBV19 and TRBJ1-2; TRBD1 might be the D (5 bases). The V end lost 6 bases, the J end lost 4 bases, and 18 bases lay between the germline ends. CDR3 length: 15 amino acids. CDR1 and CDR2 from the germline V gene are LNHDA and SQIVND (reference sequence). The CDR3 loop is CASSPGLSTLYGYTF. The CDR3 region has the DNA TGTGCCAGTAGCCCGGGACTCAGTACGCTCTATGGCTACACCTTC.

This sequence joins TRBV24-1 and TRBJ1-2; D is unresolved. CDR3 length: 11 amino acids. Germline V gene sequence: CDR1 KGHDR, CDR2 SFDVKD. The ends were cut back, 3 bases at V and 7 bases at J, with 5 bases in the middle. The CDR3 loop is CATSDNRGYTF. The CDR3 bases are TGTGCCACCAGTGATAATCGTGGCTACACCTTC.

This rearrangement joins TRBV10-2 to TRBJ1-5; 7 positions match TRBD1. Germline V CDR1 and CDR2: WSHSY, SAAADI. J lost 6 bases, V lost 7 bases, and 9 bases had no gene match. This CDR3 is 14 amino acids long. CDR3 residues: CASTAGRGVQPQHF. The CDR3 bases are TGCGCCAGCACCGCGGGCAGGGGGGTTCAGCCCCAGCATTTT.

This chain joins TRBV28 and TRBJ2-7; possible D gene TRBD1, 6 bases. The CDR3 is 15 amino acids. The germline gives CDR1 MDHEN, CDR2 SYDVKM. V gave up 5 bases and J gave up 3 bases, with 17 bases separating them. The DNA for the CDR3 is TGTGCCAGCAGTCCTACAGGGTCCCTATACTACGAGCAGTACTTC. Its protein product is CASSPTGSLYYEQYF.

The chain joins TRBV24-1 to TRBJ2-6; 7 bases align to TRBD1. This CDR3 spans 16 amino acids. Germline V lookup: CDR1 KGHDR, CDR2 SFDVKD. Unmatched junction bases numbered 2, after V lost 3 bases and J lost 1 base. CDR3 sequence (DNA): TGTGCCACCAGTGATGGGGACAGTTCTGGGGCCAACGTCCTGACTTTC. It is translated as CATSDGDSSGANVLTF.

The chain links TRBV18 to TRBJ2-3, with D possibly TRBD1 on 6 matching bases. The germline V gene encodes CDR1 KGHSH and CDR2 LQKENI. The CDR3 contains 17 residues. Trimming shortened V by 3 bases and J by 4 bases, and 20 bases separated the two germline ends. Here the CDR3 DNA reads TGTGCCAGCTCACCCACACAGGGCCTAATCTTGGCAGATACGCAGTATTTT. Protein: CASSPTQGLILADTQYF.

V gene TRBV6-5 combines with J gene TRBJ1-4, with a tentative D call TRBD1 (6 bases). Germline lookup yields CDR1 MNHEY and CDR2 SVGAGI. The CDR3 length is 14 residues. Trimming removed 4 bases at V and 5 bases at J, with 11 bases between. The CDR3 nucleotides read TGTGCCAGCAGTTTAAACGACAGGAATGAAAAACTGTTTTTT. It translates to CASSLNDRNEKLFF.

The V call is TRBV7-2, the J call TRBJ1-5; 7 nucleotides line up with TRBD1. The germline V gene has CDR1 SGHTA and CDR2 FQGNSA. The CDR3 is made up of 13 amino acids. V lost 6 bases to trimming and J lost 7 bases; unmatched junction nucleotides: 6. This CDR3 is CASSRQGGQPQHF. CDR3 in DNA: TGTGCCAGCAGTAGACAGGGAGGCCAGCCCCAGCATTTT.

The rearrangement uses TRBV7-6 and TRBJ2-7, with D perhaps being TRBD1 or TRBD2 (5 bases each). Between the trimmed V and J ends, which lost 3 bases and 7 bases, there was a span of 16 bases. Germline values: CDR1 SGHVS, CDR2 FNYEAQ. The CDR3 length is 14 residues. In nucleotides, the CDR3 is TGTGCCAGCAGCTTGGGGGACCTCACGGGGGAGCAGTACTTC. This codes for CASSLGDLTGEQYF.

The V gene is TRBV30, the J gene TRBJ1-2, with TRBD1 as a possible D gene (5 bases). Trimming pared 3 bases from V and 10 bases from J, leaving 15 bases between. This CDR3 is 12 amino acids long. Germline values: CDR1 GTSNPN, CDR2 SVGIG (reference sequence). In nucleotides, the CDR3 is TGTGCCTGGAGCCGGACGGGGCCGAACTACACCTTC. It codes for CAWSRTGPNYTF.

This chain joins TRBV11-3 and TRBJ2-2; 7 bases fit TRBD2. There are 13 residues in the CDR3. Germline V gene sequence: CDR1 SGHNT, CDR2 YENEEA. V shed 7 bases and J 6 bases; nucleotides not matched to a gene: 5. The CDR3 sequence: CASMKGGAGELFF. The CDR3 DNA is TGTGCCAGCATGAAGGGAGGGGCCGGGGAGCTGTTTTTT.

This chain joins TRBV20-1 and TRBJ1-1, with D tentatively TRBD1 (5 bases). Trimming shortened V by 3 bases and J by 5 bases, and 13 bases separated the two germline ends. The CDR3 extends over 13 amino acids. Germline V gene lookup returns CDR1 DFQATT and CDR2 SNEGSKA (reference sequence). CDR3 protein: CSASPLRGTEAFF. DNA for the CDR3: TGCAGTGCTAGTCCCTTGCGGGGGACTGAAGCTTTCTTT.

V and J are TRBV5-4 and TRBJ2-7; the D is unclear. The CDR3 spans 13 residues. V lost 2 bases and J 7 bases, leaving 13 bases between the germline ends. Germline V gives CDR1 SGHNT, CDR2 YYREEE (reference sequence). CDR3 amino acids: CASSLHSFSEQYF. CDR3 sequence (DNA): TGTGCCAGCAGCTTACACAGTTTTTCGGAGCAGTACTTC.

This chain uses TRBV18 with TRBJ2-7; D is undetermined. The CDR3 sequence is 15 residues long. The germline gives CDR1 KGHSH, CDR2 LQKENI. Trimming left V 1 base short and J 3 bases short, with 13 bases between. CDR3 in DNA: TGTGCCAGCTCACCACTCAGCTCTGGAAGCTACGAGCAGTACTTC. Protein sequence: CASSPLSSGSYEQYF.

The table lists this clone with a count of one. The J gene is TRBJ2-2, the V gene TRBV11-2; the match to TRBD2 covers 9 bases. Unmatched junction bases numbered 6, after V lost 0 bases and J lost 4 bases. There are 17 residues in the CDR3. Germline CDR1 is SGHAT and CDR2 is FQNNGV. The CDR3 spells CASSLDSLAGRTGELFF. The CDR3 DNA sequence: TGTGCCAGCAGCTTAGATTCTCTAGCGGGACGCACCGGGGAGCTGTTTTTT.

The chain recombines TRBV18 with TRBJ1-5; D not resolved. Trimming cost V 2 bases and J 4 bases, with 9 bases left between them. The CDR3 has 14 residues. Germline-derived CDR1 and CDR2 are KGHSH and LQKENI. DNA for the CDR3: TGTGCCAGCTCACCAGGGAGCGGAAATCAGCCCCAGCATTTT. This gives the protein CASSPGSGNQPQHF.

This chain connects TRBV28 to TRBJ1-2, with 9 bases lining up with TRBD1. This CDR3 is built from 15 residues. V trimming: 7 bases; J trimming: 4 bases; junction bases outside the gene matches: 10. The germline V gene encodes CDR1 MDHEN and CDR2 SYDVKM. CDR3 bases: TGTGCCAGCAATAAACCCCGGGACAGGGCCTATGGCTACACCTTC. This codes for CASNKPRDRAYGYTF.

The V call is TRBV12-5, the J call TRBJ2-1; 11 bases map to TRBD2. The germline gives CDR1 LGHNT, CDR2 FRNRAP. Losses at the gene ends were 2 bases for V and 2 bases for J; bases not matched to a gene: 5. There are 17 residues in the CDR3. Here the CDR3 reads CASGLMGLADTYNEQFF. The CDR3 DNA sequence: TGTGCTAGTGGTTTGATGGGACTAGCGGATACCTACAATGAGCAGTTCTTC.

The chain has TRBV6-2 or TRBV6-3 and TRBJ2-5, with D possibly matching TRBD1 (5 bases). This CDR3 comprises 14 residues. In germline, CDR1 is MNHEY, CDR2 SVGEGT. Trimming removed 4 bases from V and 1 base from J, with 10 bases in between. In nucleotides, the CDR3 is TGTGCCAGCAGTTTGGGGCAGGTCCAAGAGACCCAGTACTTC. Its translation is CASSLGQVQETQYF.

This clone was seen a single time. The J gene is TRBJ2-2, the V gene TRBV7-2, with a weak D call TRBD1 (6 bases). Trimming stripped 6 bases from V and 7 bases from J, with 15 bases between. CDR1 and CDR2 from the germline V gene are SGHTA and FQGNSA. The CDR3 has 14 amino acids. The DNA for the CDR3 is TGTGCCAGCAGGCTGAACAGGGCCGGCGGGGAGCTGTTTTTT. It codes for CASRLNRAGGELFF.

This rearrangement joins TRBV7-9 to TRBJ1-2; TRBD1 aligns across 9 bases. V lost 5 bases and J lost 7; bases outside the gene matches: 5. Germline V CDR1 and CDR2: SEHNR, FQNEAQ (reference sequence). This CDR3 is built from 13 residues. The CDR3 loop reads CASSGTGLFGYTF. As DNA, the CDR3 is TGTGCCAGCAGCGGGACAGGGTTATTTGGCTACACCTTC.

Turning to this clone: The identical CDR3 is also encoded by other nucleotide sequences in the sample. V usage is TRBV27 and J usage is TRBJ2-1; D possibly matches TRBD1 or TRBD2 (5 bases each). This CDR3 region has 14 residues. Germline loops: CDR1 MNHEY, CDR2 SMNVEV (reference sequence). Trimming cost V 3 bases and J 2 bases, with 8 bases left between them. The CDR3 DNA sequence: TGTGCCAGCAGTTTGGGGACGACCTACAATGAGCAGTTCTTC. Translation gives CASSLGTTYNEQFF.

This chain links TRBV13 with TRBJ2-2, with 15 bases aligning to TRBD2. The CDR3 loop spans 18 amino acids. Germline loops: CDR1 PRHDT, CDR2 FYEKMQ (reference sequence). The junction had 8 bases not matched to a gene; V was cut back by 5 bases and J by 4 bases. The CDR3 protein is CASSLGLAGGKGTGELFF. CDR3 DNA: TGTGCCAGCAGCCTCGGACTAGCGGGAGGGAAGGGCACCGGGGAGCTGTTTTTT.

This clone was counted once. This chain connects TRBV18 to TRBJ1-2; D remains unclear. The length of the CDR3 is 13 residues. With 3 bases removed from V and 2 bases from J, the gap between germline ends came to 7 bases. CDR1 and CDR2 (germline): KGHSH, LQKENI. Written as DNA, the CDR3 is TGTGCCAGCTCACCGGGGAGAAACTATGGCTACACCTTC. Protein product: CASSPGRNYGYTF.

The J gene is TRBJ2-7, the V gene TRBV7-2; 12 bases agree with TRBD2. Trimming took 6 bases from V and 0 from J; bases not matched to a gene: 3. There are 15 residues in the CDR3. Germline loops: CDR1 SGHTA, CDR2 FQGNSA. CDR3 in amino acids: CASSQTSGSSYEQYF. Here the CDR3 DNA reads TGTGCCAGCAGTCAGACTAGCGGGAGCTCCTACGAGCAGTACTTC. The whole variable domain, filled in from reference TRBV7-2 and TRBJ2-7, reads GAGVSQSPSNKVTEKGKDVELRCDPISGHTALYWYRQSLGQGLEFLIYFQGNSAPDKSGLPSDRFSAERTGGSVSTLTIQRTQQEDSAVYLCASSQTSGSSYEQYFGPGTRLTVT.